This is a list of T cell receptor beta chains from one sample in a study of shared clonotypes between healthy human individuals. TCRdb keeps only in-frame clones here, not all; method: immunoSEQ multiplex PCR. The repertoire holds roughly 1,800,000 clones, with about 95% as singletons. Sample: naive CD8+ T cells sorted from blood. Every receptor here comes from a man in his late teens or twenties in good health. Both conserved end residues are part of each CDR3. Each record gives: D gene, V gene, J gene, clone size, CDR3 DNA, CDR3 protein. D genes are given only for firm matches. Size tells how often a clone was seen (once, few, many) or the class of an expanded clone, and some rows leave it out.

TRBD1,TRBV9,TRBJ2-7,.,TGTGCCAGCAGTACCGGGACAGGATCCTACGAGCAGTACTTC,CASSTGTGSYEQYF
.,TRBV7-9,TRBJ2-1,.,TGTGCCAGCAGCGCGGGCTTTGAGCAGTTCTTC,CASSAGFEQFF
.,TRBV21-1,TRBJ2-7,.,TGTGCCAGCAGCAAAGTCTTCCTTTTAACCGCCACCTACGAGCAGTACTTC,CASSKVFLLTATYEQYF
TRBD1,TRBV7-2,TRBJ2-6,once,TGTGCCAGCAGCGCTACAGGGGCCGGGGACAACGTCCTGACTTTC,CASSATGAGDNVLTF
TRBD2,TRBV9,TRBJ2-1,.,TGTGCCAGCAGCGCGACACTAGCGGGAGGGCCTAATGAGCAGTTCTTC,CASSATLAGGPNEQFF
.,TRBV27,TRBJ2-1,.,TGTGCCAGCAGCCCTATCACAGGGCCTAGGTCCTACAATGAGCAGTTCTTC,CASSPITGPRSYNEQFF
.,TRBV5-6,TRBJ2-7,.,TGTGCCAGCAGCCCCACCCTAGTTCCCCACGAGCAGTACTTC,CASSPTLVPHEQYF
.,TRBV10-3,TRBJ2-1,.,TGTGCCATCAGTGAGCCGCCCGTTAATGAGCAGTTCTTC,CAISEPPVNEQFF
.,TRBV4-1,TRBJ2-7,.,TGCGCCAGCAGCCAAGAGGATGAAGCAGGGGCGTACTTC,CASSQEDEAGAYF
TRBD1,TRBV10-1,TRBJ1-1,.,TGCGCCAGCAGTGACCTGACAGGGACTGAAGCTTTCTTT,CASSDLTGTEAFF
.,TRBV5-6,TRBJ2-4,.,TGTGCCAGCAGCTTTGCCGAAGCCAAAAACATTCAGTACTTC,CASSFAEAKNIQYF
.,TRBV30,TRBJ2-1,once,TGTGCCTGGAGTGTACACGGGTTAGTTGAGCAGTTCTTC,CAWSVHGLVEQFF
TRBD1,TRBV19,TRBJ1-1,.,TGTGCCAGTAGTATCGGGACAGGGGGGCCCATGAACACTGAAGCTTTCTTT,CASSIGTGGPMNTEAFF
.,TRBV30,TRBJ1-2,.,TGTGCCTGGAGTGTAACCCCGGGGATCCTCTATGGCTACACCTTC,CAWSVTPGILYGYTF
TRBD2,TRBV7-2,TRBJ2-3,.,TGTGCCAGCAGCTTAGGAGGACTAGTCTCCCCTACAGATACGCAGTATTTT,CASSLGGLVSPTDTQYF
.,TRBV10-3,TRBJ2-5,.,TGTGCCATCAGGCCCACCCGGGGCGAAGAGACCCAGTACTTC,CAIRPTRGEETQYF
TRBD2,TRBV5-6,TRBJ2-2,.,TGTGCCAGCAGCTTGGGACTAGCAGGGAACACCGGGGAGCTGTTTTTT,CASSLGLAGNTGELFF
TRBD1,TRBV4-1,TRBJ1-4,.,TGCGCCAGCAGCGCGTGGACAGGCGCGAATGAAAAACTGTTTTTT,CASSAWTGANEKLFF
TRBD1,TRBV5-4,TRBJ1-4,.,TGTGCCAGCAGCTTGGACAGGGGAAATGAAAAACTGTTTTTT,CASSLDRGNEKLFF
.,TRBV4-1,TRBJ2-7,.,TGCGCCAGCAGCCAAGTAGCCCTAGCGAACTCCTACGAGCAGTACTTC,CASSQVALANSYEQYF
TRBD2,TRBV27,TRBJ2-7,once,TGTGCCAGCAGTGTATCCCGGGGGGGGTCCTACGAGCAGTACTTC,CASSVSRGGSYEQYF
TRBD2,TRBV28,TRBJ2-1,once,TGTGCCAGCAGTTTATTTAGCGGGGGGCCCGACAATGAGCAGTTCTTC,CASSLFSGGPDNEQFF
TRBD1,TRBV2,TRBJ1-1,.,TGTGCCAGCAGTCAGTCGGGGGGACGACAGGGATGGACTGAAGCTTTCTTT,CASSQSGGRQGWTEAFF
.,TRBV27,TRBJ1-5,.,TGTGCCAGCAGTTTATCCGCAGGGGAGGTTGAACAGCCCCAGCATTTT,CASSLSAGEVEQPQHF
TRBD2,TRBV28,TRBJ2-3,.,TGTGCCAGCAGCTGGGGACTAGCGGGGGTGACGCAGTATTTT,CASSWGLAGVTQYF
.,TRBV6-5,TRBJ2-7,.,TGTGCCAGCAGTTACTACCGGGACAACTACGAGCAGTACTTC,CASSYYRDNYEQYF
.,TRBV19,TRBJ1-6,.,TGTGCCAGTAGTATCGGTAATTCACCCCTCCACTTT,CASSIGNSPLHF
.,TRBV7-9,TRBJ2-2,.,TGTGCCAGCAGCTTAACGGTGTGGGGAAAGGACACCGGGGAGCTGTTTTTT,CASSLTVWGKDTGELFF
.,TRBV6-4,TRBJ2-3,.,TGTGCCAGCAGTGACTTGCCAGAGGATACGCAGTATTTT,CASSDLPEDTQYF
TRBD1,TRBV5-6,TRBJ1-1,.,TGTGCCAGCAGCCCCATGACAGGGGTGAACACTGAAGCTTTCTTT,CASSPMTGVNTEAFF
TRBD1,TRBV11-2,TRBJ2-7,.,TGTGCCAGCAGCTCCGGGACAGGGGTTGGCTACGAGCAGTACTTC,CASSSGTGVGYEQYF
.,TRBV27,TRBJ2-7,.,TGTGCCAGCAGTCTTCGTTGGGGAAGCTCCTACGAGCAGTACTTC,CASSLRWGSSYEQYF
TRBD2,TRBV9,TRBJ2-2,.,TGTGCCAGCAGCCAACGGACTAGCGGGTCCACCGGGGAGCTGTTTTTT,CASSQRTSGSTGELFF
.,TRBV27,TRBJ2-4,.,TGTGCCAGCAGGCCGGGATCCCGGAAAAACATTCAGTACTTC,CASRPGSRKNIQYF
.,TRBV15,TRBJ1-5,.,TGTGCCACCAGCAGGGAGGGAAGCGGTCAGCCCCAGCATTTT,CATSREGSGQPQHF